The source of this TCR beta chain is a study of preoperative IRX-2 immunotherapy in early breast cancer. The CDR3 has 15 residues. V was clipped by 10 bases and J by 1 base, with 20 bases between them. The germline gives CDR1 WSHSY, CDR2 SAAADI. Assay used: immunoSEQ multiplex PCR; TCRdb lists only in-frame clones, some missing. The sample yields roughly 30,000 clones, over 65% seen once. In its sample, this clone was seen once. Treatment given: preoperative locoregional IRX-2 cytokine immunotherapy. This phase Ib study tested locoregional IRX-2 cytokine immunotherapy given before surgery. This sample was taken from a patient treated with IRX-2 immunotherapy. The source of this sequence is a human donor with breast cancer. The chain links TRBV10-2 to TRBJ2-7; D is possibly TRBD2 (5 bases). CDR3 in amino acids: CANPAVRGPSYEQYF. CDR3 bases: TGCGCCAACCCCGCCGTCCGCGGGCCGTCCTACGAGCAGTACTTC.